These 30 T cell receptor beta chains originate from one sample sequenced in a study of T cell responses to AZD1222 COVID-19 vaccine. Generated by immunoSEQ multiplex PCR, the TCRdb table keeps only in-frame clones and is missing some. The sample has more than 150,000 clones, approximately 90% seen once; the top ten hold 25% to 30%. The specimen was peripheral blood, collected 28 days after the second AZD1222 dose. The origin of the receptors is an adult who received the AZD1222 COVID-19 vaccine.

The chain employs TRBV19 and TRBJ1-3; D gene uncertain. The length of the CDR3 is 14 residues. Germline CDR1 is LNHDA and CDR2 is SQIVND (reference sequence). Trimming stripped 3 bases from V and 0 bases from J, with 6 bases between. The CDR3 sequence: CASSILNSGNTIYF. CDR3 sequence (DNA): TGTGCCAGTAGTATCCTGAACTCTGGAAACACCATATATTTT.

This rearrangement joins TRBV29-1 to TRBJ2-3, with a possible D match to TRBD2 (6 bases). The CDR3 contains 14 residues. Per the germline V gene, CDR1 is SQVTM and CDR2 is ANQGSEA. Trimming left V 4 bases short and J 2 bases short, with 13 bases between. CDR3 DNA sequence: TGCAGCGTTGGTCGGGAGCCAGACACAGATACGCAGTATTTT. Translated: CSVGREPDTDTQYF.

This sequence joins TRBV7-2 and TRBJ2-1; D is possibly TRBD1 or TRBD2 (5 bases each). The V gene's germline CDR1 is SGHTA and CDR2 FQGNSA. The ends were cut back, 0 bases at V and 9 bases at J, with 12 bases in the middle. The CDR3 is made up of 14 amino acids. The CDR3 sequence is CASSLALGAGEQFF. The CDR3 DNA is TGTGCCAGCAGCTTAGCGCTCGGGGCAGGTGAGCAGTTCTTC.

The chain links TRBV10-3 to TRBJ2-3; D call uncertain. The CDR3 contains 13 residues. CDR1 is ENHRY, CDR2 SYGVKD, per germline. Trimming pared 6 bases from V and 0 bases from J, leaving 7 bases between. Here the CDR3 reads CAIRIKSTDTQYF. The CDR3 DNA follows: TGTGCCATCAGGATTAAGAGCACAGATACGCAGTATTTT.

The chain links TRBV5-1 to TRBJ2-1; D perhaps matches TRBD2 (6 bases). The CDR3 loop spans 16 amino acids. CDR1 SGHRS and CDR2 YFSETQ come from the germline V gene. V gave up 4 bases and J gave up 8 bases, with 22 bases separating them. In DNA form, the CDR3 reads TGCGCCAGCAGCCTAACGGGGGAAGTGGCCGTGGATGAGCAGTTCTTC. Protein product: CASSLTGEVAVDEQFF.

The sample holds one count of this clone. This chain connects TRBV29-1 to TRBJ2-1, with D maybe TRBD2 (5 bases). Looked up from germline, CDR1 is SQVTM and CDR2 is ANQGSEA. The CDR3 has 15 residues. The V gene lost 3 bases and the J gene lost 4 bases, with 16 bases spanning the gap. This CDR3 is CSVDSTQRGYNEQFF. The CDR3 DNA reads as TGCAGCGTTGACTCGACCCAGAGAGGGTACAATGAGCAGTTCTTC.

In nucleotides, the CDR3 is TGTGCCGACTCCGGGCCCCCCTTCACAGATACGCAGTATTTT. As protein: CADSGPPFTDTQYF. The chain carries TRBV6-9 and TRBJ2-3; D not resolved. CDR3 length equals 14 residues. V lost 11 bases, J lost 2 bases, and 17 bases lay in between. Looked up from germline, CDR1 is MNHGY and CDR2 is SVAAGI.

The chain employs TRBV2 and TRBJ2-2; 10 bases match TRBD2. V shed 7 bases, J shed 5 bases, and the junction held 7 bases outside the gene matches. The CDR3 sequence is 15 residues long. From germline, CDR1 is SNHLY and CDR2 FYNNEI. The CDR3 nucleotides are TGTGCCAGCAACCAGCGGGAGGGCCATACCGGGGAGCTGTTTTTT. It translates to CASNQREGHTGELFF.

The chain recombines TRBV19 with TRBJ1-1, with D possibly matching TRBD1 (6 bases). Germline V gene lookup returns CDR1 LNHDA and CDR2 SQIVND (reference sequence). V lost 8 bases and J lost 3, with 16 bases in between. The CDR3 spans 14 residues. CDR3 bases: TGTGCCAGTGGACAGTTTGGTTGGGACACTGAAGCTTTCTTT. Protein sequence: CASGQFGWDTEAFF. The full variable domain, rest sourced from reference TRBV19 and TRBJ1-1, is DGGITQSPKYLFRKEGQNVTLSCEQNLNHDAMYWYRQDPGQGLRLIYYSQIVNDFQKGDIAEGYSVSREKKESFPLTVTSAQKNPTAFYLCASGQFGWDTEAFFGQGTRLTVV.

This chain uses TRBV2 with TRBJ1-5, with a weak D call TRBD1 (5 bases). The V gene lost 4 bases and the J gene lost 3 bases, with 10 bases spanning the gap. CDR1 is SNHLY, CDR2 FYNNEI, per germline. This CDR3 is 14 amino acids long. CDR3 sequence: CASSVQGANQPQHF. The CDR3, as DNA: TGTGCCAGCAGTGTCCAGGGCGCCAATCAGCCCCAGCATTTT.

J is TRBJ1-2 and V is TRBV7-2; a weak D match, TRBD1 (6 bases). Trimming shortened V by 2 bases and J by 3 bases, and 22 bases separated the two germline ends. Germline-derived CDR1 and CDR2 are SGHTA and FQGNSA. The CDR3 has 18 residues. CDR3 amino acids: CASSLRGPQFRGDYGYTF. The DNA for the CDR3 is TGTGCCAGCAGCTTACGGGGGCCTCAATTCAGGGGTGACTATGGCTACACCTTC.

The V and J genes are TRBV9 and TRBJ2-5, with 7 bases fitting TRBD1. With 0 bases clipped from V and 3 bases from J, the junction kept 5 bases outside the gene matches. This CDR3 comprises 15 residues. Germline CDR1 SGDLS, CDR2 YYNGEE. The CDR3 DNA is TGTGCCAGCAGCGTAGGGGACAGACCAAAAGAGACCCAGTACTTC. It translates to CASSVGDRPKETQYF.

V is TRBV2 and J is TRBJ1-2, with TRBD1 as a possible D gene (5 bases). Trimming removed 3 bases from V and 8 bases from J, with 10 bases in between. CDR3 length: 12 amino acids. CDR1 SNHLY and CDR2 FYNNEI come from the germline V gene. CDR3 residues: CASSEAGQGYTF. The CDR3 DNA reads as TGTGCCAGCAGTGAGGCAGGGCAAGGCTACACCTTC.

The chain has TRBV11-2 and TRBJ2-1, with 10 bases identical to TRBD2. The CDR3 has 17 amino acids. Germline CDR1 and CDR2: SGHAT and FQNNGV. Trimming took 7 bases from V and 6 from J; bases not matched to a gene: 15. The CDR3 DNA follows: TGTGCCAGCACCTCAGGGGGGTGGACTAGCGGTTCCAATGAGCAGTTCTTC. It codes for CASTSGGWTSGSNEQFF.

The J gene is TRBJ2-3, the V gene TRBV12-3 or TRBV12-4; TRBD2 is a possible D gene (5 bases). V dropped 3 bases and J dropped 6 bases, with 10 bases sitting between them. CDR3 length: 13 residues. As DNA, the CDR3 is TGTGCCAGCAGTTTGGGAGCATCTGATACGCAGTATTTT. Protein sequence: CASSLGASDTQYF.

CDR3 DNA sequence: TGTGCCAGCAGCCGGGACAGGGGGCGGGATGAGCAGTTCTTC. This sequence encodes CASSRDRGRDEQFF. The chain combines TRBV2 with TRBJ2-1; the match to TRBD1 covers 12 bases. With V trimmed by 6 bases and J by 8 bases, 5 bases remained unmatched. CDR3 length: 14 residues. The germline gives CDR1 SNHLY, CDR2 FYNNEI.

V usage is TRBV7-3 and J usage is TRBJ2-1, with 7 bases identical to TRBD2. In germline, CDR1 is SGHTA, CDR2 FQGTGA. The CDR3 extends over 15 amino acids. Trimming cost V 5 bases and J 3 bases; bases outside gene matches: 7. The CDR3 protein is CASSPAGANYNEQFF. The CDR3 bases are TGTGCCAGCAGCCCGGCGGGAGCCAACTACAATGAGCAGTTCTTC. The whole variable domain, remainder taken from reference TRBV7-3 and TRBJ2-1, is GAGVSQTPSNKVTEKGKYVELRCDPISGHTALYWYRQSLGQGPEFLIYFQGTGAADDSGLPNDRFFAVRPEGSVSTLKIQRTERGDSAVYLCASSPAGANYNEQFFGPGTRLTVL.

This CDR3 is CASSRYSGLETQYF. CDR3 in DNA: TGTGCCAGCAGCCGATATTCAGGGTTGGAGACCCAGTACTTC. V is TRBV7-9 and J is TRBJ2-5; D is perhaps TRBD1 (5 bases). Trimming left V 5 bases short and J 5 bases short, with 15 bases between. This CDR3 has 14 amino acids. Germline CDR1 is SEHNR and CDR2 is FQNEAQ (reference sequence).

This clone was detected once. The rearrangement uses TRBV5-8 and TRBJ2-1; either TRBD1 or TRBD2 may fit D (5 bases each). Trimming pared 4 bases from V and 8 bases from J, leaving 19 bases between. The CDR3 has 15 amino acids. Germline V lookup: CDR1 SGHTS, CDR2 YDEGEE. CDR3 in amino acids: CASSARDGYSDEQFF. The DNA for the CDR3 is TGTGCCAGCAGCGCCCGGGACGGATACAGCGATGAGCAGTTCTTC.

The V gene is TRBV9, the J gene TRBJ2-3, with 7 bases identical to TRBD2. This CDR3 contains 14 residues. Germline CDR1 and CDR2: SGDLS and YYNGEE. The V segment lost 6 bases and the J segment 4 bases; nucleotides outside the gene matches: 8. This CDR3 reads CASNPLGGADTQYF. The CDR3 DNA is TGTGCCAGCAACCCCCTGGGAGGGGCAGATACGCAGTATTTT.

The J gene is TRBJ2-7, the V gene TRBV30, with D unclear. Germline CDR1 GTSNPN, CDR2 SVGIG (reference sequence). V lost 4 bases to trimming and J lost 5 bases, with 9 bases between them. The CDR3 runs to 11 residues. CDR3 DNA sequence: TGTGCCTGGACCCCCGGTCACGAGCAGTACTTC. This encodes CAWTPGHEQYF. Supplemented by reference TRBV30 and TRBJ2-7, the full variable domain reads SQTIHQWPATLVQPVGSPLSLECTVEGTSNPNLYWYRQAAGRGLQLLFYSVGIGQISSEVPQNLSASRPQDRQFILSSKKLLLSDSGFYLCAWTPGHEQYFGPGTRLTVT.

CDR3 coding DNA: TGTGCCAGCAGCGAGGGGCTGGCCTTCTACGAGCAGTACTTC. This sequence encodes CASSEGLAFYEQYF. This rearrangement joins TRBV9 to TRBJ2-7, with a tentative D call TRBD1 (5 bases). The germline V and J ends were trimmed by 3 bases and 3 bases, with 13 bases remaining between them. Per the germline V gene, CDR1 is SGDLS and CDR2 is YYNGEE. CDR3 length: 14 residues.

The chain joins TRBV19 to TRBJ1-5, with 7 nucleotides matching TRBD1. The CDR3 runs to 15 residues. The V and J ends lost 3 bases and 1 base, in that order; junction bases with no gene match: 3. Per germline, CDR1 LNHDA and CDR2 SQIVND (reference sequence). CDR3 nucleotides: TGTGCCAGTAGTATCACAGGGGCCAGCAATCAGCCCCAGCATTTT. As protein: CASSITGASNQPQHF.

The V gene is TRBV7-2, the J gene TRBJ2-1; TRBD2 matches 8 bases. Per germline, CDR1 SGHTA and CDR2 FQGNSA. The CDR3 runs to 15 residues. After removal of 3 bases from V and 5 bases from J, the junction contained 6 bases not matched to a gene. As DNA, the CDR3 is TGTGCCAGCAGCTTGCGGCGGGAGGCTCACAATGAGCAGTTCTTC. This translates into CASSLRREAHNEQFF. Based on the CDR3 plus reference TRBV7-2 and TRBJ2-1, the full variable domain is GAGVSQSPSNKVTEKGKDVELRCDPISGHTALYWYRQSLGQGLEFLIYFQGNSAPDKSGLPSDRFSAERTGGSVSTLTIQRTQQEDSAVYLCASSLRREAHNEQFFGPGTRLTVL.

The chain combines TRBV29-1 with TRBJ2-2; no reliable D call. The CDR3 contains 11 residues. Trimming cost V 4 bases and J 5 bases, with 5 bases left between them. Germline V gene sequence: CDR1 SQVTM, CDR2 ANQGSEA. CDR3 region: CSVGLTGELFF. DNA for the CDR3: TGCAGCGTTGGGTTAACCGGGGAGCTGTTTTTT.

V gene TRBV27 combines with J gene TRBJ2-7, with D hard to call. Germline V gene sequence: CDR1 MNHEY, CDR2 SMNVEV (reference sequence). Trimming took off 5 bases at V and 1 base at J, with 12 bases between the two ends. The length of the CDR3 is 14 residues. This CDR3 reads CASSPLAGSYEQYF. The CDR3 DNA reads TGTGCCAGCAGTCCCCTGGCAGGTTCCTACGAGCAGTACTTC.

The genes are TRBV7-6 and TRBJ2-2, with 8 bases aligning to TRBD1. Unmatched junction bases numbered 15, after V lost 8 bases and J lost 7 bases. The CDR3 sequence is 16 residues long. Per germline, CDR1 SGHVS and CDR2 FNYEAQ. The CDR3 reads CASLPGPGGVGGELFF. The DNA of the CDR3 is TGTGCCAGCCTCCCCGGACCAGGGGGCGTAGGCGGGGAGCTGTTTTTT.

This clone was recorded only once. CDR3 bases: TGTGCCAGCAGCCCCGGTAAAGGGGGACAGGGTGGCGGTGAGCAGTACTTC. This gives the protein CASSPGKGGQGGGEQYF. The chain links TRBV6-2 or TRBV6-3 to TRBJ2-7; TRBD1 agrees at 9 bases. V shed 6 bases, J shed 7 bases, and the junction held 19 bases outside the gene matches. CDR1 MNHEY and CDR2 SVGEGT come from the germline V gene. CDR3 length: 17 amino acids.

This clone was counted a single time. The rearrangement links TRBV5-4 to TRBJ2-2; 14 bases line up with TRBD2. The CDR3 has 16 residues. Germline V CDR1 and CDR2: SGHNT, YYREEE (reference sequence). Unmatched junction bases numbered 5, after V lost 4 bases and J lost 6 bases. The CDR3 spells CASSLRLAGGPGELFF. DNA of the CDR3: TGTGCCAGCAGCCTCCGACTAGCGGGAGGGCCCGGGGAGCTGTTTTTT.

The chain uses TRBV19 and TRBJ1-5, with a weak D call TRBD1 (6 bases). The V end lost 4 bases, the J end lost 5 bases, and 15 bases lay between the germline ends. The germline CDR1 and CDR2 sequences are LNHDA and SQIVND (reference sequence). The CDR3 covers 15 residues. The CDR3, as DNA: TGTGCCAGTAGTACCCAGGGGCCTCCAGATCAGCCCCAGCATTTT. Amino acid sequence: CASSTQGPPDQPQHF.